The 20 T cell receptor beta chains below were found in one sample sequenced in a study of vaccination and CD4 T cells after COVID-19. Time point described: late sampling 161 to 241 days after vaccination in three convalescent patients. TCRdb called the PCR reads again in MiXCR, with one record for every CDR3 protein. In the table there are about 29,000 distinct CDR3 sequences, around 49% of which are singletons. Sequencing used CD4+ T cells from blood, obtained about 7 months after SARS-CoV-2 vaccination. The source of these receptors is a human donor who had recovered from COVID-19.

CDR3 sequence reads: CATSDWGVGGYGYTF. CDR3 nucleotide sequence: TGTGCCACCAGTGATTGGGGGGTCGGAGGCTATGGCTACACCTTC. The chain links TRBV24-1 to TRBJ1-2, with a tentative D call TRBD1 (5 bases). This CDR3 contains 15 residues. The V end lost 2 bases, the J end lost 4 bases, and 13 bases lay between the germline ends. Germline loops: CDR1 KGHDR, CDR2 SFDVKD.

V and J are TRBV6-1 and TRBJ2-7, with TRBD2 as a possible D gene (5 bases). CDR3 size: 16 residues. V was clipped by 6 bases and J by 3 bases, with 21 bases between them. The germline V gene encodes CDR1 MNHNS and CDR2 SASEGT. The CDR3 coding sequence is TGTGCCAGCAGCCCTACTGCCCAGGACTCGTTCTACGAGCAGTACTTC. Translated: CASSPTAQDSFYEQYF.

DNA for the CDR3: TGTGCCAGCAGGCGGGACTTGCAAGAGACCCAGTACTTC. Its protein is CASRRDLQETQYF. The chain uses TRBV6-1 and TRBJ2-5, with D perhaps matching TRBD2 (6 bases). CDR3 size: 13 residues. CDR1 is MNHNS and CDR2 is SASEGT in the germline V gene. Trimming stripped 6 bases from V and 2 bases from J, with 10 bases between.

This clonotype was picked up a small number of times. J is TRBJ2-5 and V is TRBV7-8; TRBD1 agrees at 7 bases. V lost 1 base and J lost 5; bases outside the gene matches: 4. Germline V gives CDR1 SGHVS, CDR2 FQNEAQ. The CDR3 is 14 amino acids. The CDR3 bases are TGTGCCAGCAGCTTAGACAGGGGACGGGAGACCCAGTACTTC. This gives the protein CASSLDRGRETQYF.

The V and J genes are TRBV7-9 and TRBJ2-1; maybe TRBD1 (5 bases). Trimming took 1 base from V and 5 from J, leaving 12 bases between them. The CDR3 runs 15 residues. Per the germline V gene, CDR1 is SEHNR and CDR2 is FQNEAQ (reference sequence). CDR3 region: CASSLVITTDNEQFF. The CDR3 bases are TGTGCCAGCAGCTTAGTGATCACGACAGACAATGAGCAGTTCTTC.

The chain joins TRBV10-3 to TRBJ2-3; maybe TRBD2 (6 bases). Germline loops: CDR1 ENHRY, CDR2 SYGVKD. The CDR3 is 14 residues long. Trimming cost V 6 bases and J 1 base, with 11 bases left between them. The CDR3 DNA follows: TGTGCCATCAGAGGGACGGGGGGCACAGATACGCAGTATTTT. It encodes CAIRGTGGTDTQYF.

V gene TRBV7-9 combines with J gene TRBJ2-6; TRBD1 matches at 7 bases. Germline V gene sequence: CDR1 SEHNR, CDR2 FQNEAQ (reference sequence). There are 16 residues in the CDR3. J lost 4 bases, V lost 5 bases, and 8 bases had no gene match. The CDR3: CASSPTTGVGANVLTF. Written as DNA, the CDR3 is TGTGCCAGCAGCCCGACCACAGGGGTCGGGGCCAACGTCCTGACTTTC.

The J gene is TRBJ2-7, the V gene TRBV21-1. TRBV21-1 represents a pseudogene. The CDR3 is made up of 13 amino acids. CDR3 residues: CASSKVRVGEQYF. The CDR3 nucleotides read TGTGCCAGCAGCAAAGTGAGAGTGGGCGAGCAGTACTTC.

V gene TRBV19 combines with J gene TRBJ2-7; 7 positions agree with TRBD1. CDR1 LNHDA and CDR2 SQIVND come from the germline V gene (reference sequence). CDR3 length: 15 amino acids. Unmatched junction bases numbered 9, after V lost 5 bases and J lost 2 bases. CDR3 coding DNA: TGTGCCAGTAGTGCAATGACAGGGTCACCCTACGAGCAGTACTTC. Translation gives CASSAMTGSPYEQYF.

The chain has TRBV7-9 and TRBJ2-5; possibly TRBD1 for D (5 bases). From germline, CDR1 is SEHNR and CDR2 FQNEAQ (reference sequence). Trimming took 3 bases from V and 1 from J, leaving 9 bases between them. This CDR3 has 14 amino acids. The CDR3 region has the DNA TGTGCCAGCAGCTTTGACAGAGCCCAAGAGACCCAGTACTTC. Translated: CASSFDRAQETQYF.

The rearrangement uses TRBV7-2 and TRBJ2-3; D tentatively fits TRBD1 or TRBD2 (5 bases each). V was clipped by 5 bases and J by 4 bases, with 10 bases between them. This CDR3 spans 13 amino acids. CDR1 and CDR2 (germline): SGHTA, FQGNSA. In DNA, the CDR3 is TGTGCCAGCAGCACCGGGGCCCCAGATACGCAGTATTTT. Translated, it gives CASSTGAPDTQYF.

The V gene is TRBV2, the J gene TRBJ2-3; D possibly matches TRBD1 or TRBD2 (5 bases each). Trimming took off 8 bases at V and 2 bases at J, with 14 bases between the two ends. The germline V gene has CDR1 SNHLY and CDR2 FYNNEI. The CDR3 runs to 14 residues. CDR3: CASAGTAHTDTQYF. The CDR3 DNA is TGTGCCAGCGCCGGGACGGCCCACACAGATACGCAGTATTTT.

J is TRBJ2-1 and V is TRBV7-8; perhaps TRBD2 as D (5 bases). Trimming shortened V by 5 bases and J by 7 bases, and 18 bases separated the two germline ends. CDR1 and CDR2 (germline): SGHVS, FQNEAQ. CDR3 length: 15 residues. CDR3 DNA sequence: TGTGCCAGCAGCCCAGGCAGACTACGAGGTAATGAGCAGTTCTTC. Amino acids: CASSPGRLRGNEQFF.

The V call is TRBV7-2, the J call TRBJ1-6; no reliable D call. Per germline, CDR1 SGHTA and CDR2 FQGNSA. This CDR3 region has 17 residues. Trimming removed 6 bases from V and 10 bases from J, with 25 bases in between. CDR3 nucleotide sequence: TGTGCCAGCAGTCCGTCCTATTTAAGGGTCCCTCAGTCACCCCTCCACTTT. It specifies CASSPSYLRVPQSPLHF.

The genes are TRBV5-6 and TRBJ1-6; D is unclear. Between the trimmed V and J ends, which lost 2 bases and 8 bases, there was a span of 14 bases. The CDR3 has 15 amino acids. Per the germline V gene, CDR1 is SGHDT and CDR2 is YYEEEE. The CDR3 here is CASSFLGINDSPLHF. The CDR3 DNA sequence: TGTGCCAGCAGCTTCTTAGGGATTAACGATTCACCCCTCCACTTT.

The chain couples TRBV20-1 to TRBJ2-5, with 9 bases that match TRBD2. This CDR3 is built from 16 residues. Per germline, CDR1 DFQATT and CDR2 SNEGSKA (reference sequence). J lost 5 bases, V lost 5 bases, and 15 bases had no gene match. The CDR3 loop is CSADRTHTAGGETQYF. CDR3 DNA: TGCAGTGCTGACCGCACTCATACGGCGGGGGGGGAGACCCAGTACTTC.

This clonotype was seen a handful of times. The rearrangement links TRBV20-1 to TRBJ2-3; TRBD2 matches 15 bases. The V gene end was trimmed by 4 bases and the J gene end by 3 bases; junction bases not matched to a gene: 5. CDR3 length: 16 amino acids. Germline V gene lookup returns CDR1 DFQATT and CDR2 SNEGSKA (reference sequence). CDR3 nucleotide sequence: TGCAGTGCTAAGGGACTAGCGGGAGGTATAACAGATACGCAGTATTTT. Its protein product is CSAKGLAGGITDTQYF.

The genes are TRBV19 and TRBJ1-5; 8 nucleotides agree with TRBD1. Germline CDR1 and CDR2: LNHDA and SQIVND (reference sequence). Trimming removed 4 bases from V and 7 bases from J; junction bases left unmatched: 12. This CDR3 has 16 amino acids. The CDR3: CASSTNPGGEGQPQHF. In DNA, the CDR3 is TGTGCCAGTAGTACAAACCCAGGGGGCGAGGGACAGCCCCAGCATTTT. Using reference TRBV19 and TRBJ1-5 for the parts outside the CDR3, the full variable domain is DGGITQSPKYLFRKEGQNVTLSCEQNLNHDAMYWYRQDPGQGLRLIYYSQIVNDFQKGDIAEGYSVSREKKESFPLTVTSAQKNPTAFYLCASSTNPGGEGQPQHFGDGTRLSIL.

V is TRBV5-6 and J is TRBJ2-5; possibly TRBD1 for D (6 bases). The CDR3 has 14 residues. CDR1 is SGHDT, CDR2 YYEEEE, per germline. V was clipped by 0 bases and J by 9 bases, with 15 bases between them. DNA for the CDR3: TGTGCCAGCAGCTTGGTTGGGGGCGGTAGGCCCCAGTACTTC. Its translation is CASSLVGGGRPQYF.

By its share, this clonotype is medium-sized. The chain combines TRBV6-4 with TRBJ2-1, with D maybe TRBD2 (5 bases). Trimming left V 2 bases short and J 0 bases short, with 5 bases between. The germline CDR1 and CDR2 sequences are MRHNA and SNTAGT. This CDR3 is 14 amino acids long. CDR3 DNA: TGTGCCAGCAGTGACGGGAGCTCCTACAATGAGCAGTTCTTC. It translates to CASSDGSSYNEQFF.